This T cell receptor beta chain was recorded in a study of cytomegalovirus exposure and HLA in healthy donors. General study results and limits: It was assumed in the presence/absence analyses that sequencing depth was roughly uniform across donors. Highest at DRB1 and lowest at HLA-C, TCR association rates differed among HLA loci in a later analysis.

Both 60 Vbeta primers and 13 Jbeta primers went into the PCR. The data were produced by immunoSEQ multiplex PCR, yet TCRdb's version contains in-frame clones alone and is incomplete. The table has around 50,000 clones, 45% to 70% seen once. Comments on this clone: Its matching antigen is unknown.

This clonotype originated in a human donor in good health. Sequencing was performed on PBMCs.

The CDR3 DNA is TGTGCCAGCAAAGTACAGGGGAGCTATGGCTACACCTTC. It yields the protein CASKVQGSYGYTF. This rearrangement joins TRBV5-4 to TRBJ1-2; 7 nucleotides match TRBD1. Germline trimming cut 6 bases from V and 4 bases from J; bases unmatched to any gene: 6. The CDR3 is made up of 13 amino acids. CDR1 SGHNT and CDR2 YYREEE come from the germline V gene (reference sequence).